This TCR beta chain was sequenced for a study of T cell responses to AZD1222 COVID-19 vaccine. General study points: Seropositivity was recorded at baseline in only a handful of AZD1222 recipients.

Looked up from germline, CDR1 is SQVTM and CDR2 is ANQGSEA. The CDR3 runs to 10 residues. Trimming took 4 bases from V and 7 from J, leaving 7 bases between them. In the case of this clone: The target antigen is unknown.

Some clones are missing from TCRdb's copy, which holds only in-frame ones; the method was immunoSEQ multiplex PCR. The sample yields 95,000 to 150,000 clones, about 85% seen once. This chain links TRBV29-1 with TRBJ1-2, with D possibly TRBD1 on 5 matching bases. The material sequenced was peripheral blood, taken on day 0 of AZD1222 vaccination. The sequence came from an adult in good health. This chain's CDR3 is CSVGDRGYTF. DNA for the CDR3: TGCAGCGTTGGGGACCGTGGCTACACCTTC.